The present T cell receptor (beta chain) was sequenced within a study of control samples from healthy donors and cancer patients. Clones were sequenced by immunoSEQ multiplex PCR, and TCRdb holds only the in-frame ones, with some missing. The sample has around 95,000 clones, around four fifths seen once. CDR3 length equals 15 residues. Germline CDR1 is ENHRY and CDR2 is SYGVKD. The V segment lost 2 bases and the J segment 9 bases; nucleotides outside the gene matches: 5. Sequencing used blood. The TCR comes from a man younger than 40 in good health. The chain carries TRBV10-3 and TRBJ1-6, with TRBD1 identical over 9 bases. The CDR3 bases are TGTGCCATCAGTGAGCGGGGACAGGGAGGTTCACCCCTCCACTTT. This encodes CAISERGQGGSPLHF.